These 25 T cell receptor beta chains share one sample of origin, sequenced in a study of cytomegalovirus exposure and HLA in healthy donors. The primer mix had 60 Vbeta and 13 Jbeta primers. Some clones are missing from TCRdb's copy, which holds only in-frame ones; the method was immunoSEQ multiplex PCR. Here the sample spans about 140,000 clones, nearly 70% being singletons. Sequences were obtained from PBMCs. These receptors were taken from a man aged 25 to 40 in good health and CMV-seropositive.

The rearrangement links TRBV4-1 to TRBJ1-2; 8 bases map to TRBD1. Trimming cost V 0 bases and J 4 bases; bases outside gene matches: 7. Per germline, CDR1 MGHRA and CDR2 YSYEKL. The CDR3 spans 16 residues. The CDR3 reads CASSQETGASSYGYTF. CDR3 in DNA: TGCGCCAGCAGCCAAGAGACAGGGGCATCTTCCTATGGCTACACCTTC.

The chain joins TRBV25-1 to TRBJ1-1; TRBD1 matches 11 bases. Germline CDR1 reads MGHDK; CDR2 reads SYGVNS. The CDR3 has 13 residues. V was pared by 5 bases and J by 8 bases, with 4 bases of the junction left unmatched. Here the CDR3 reads CASSRGQGAEAFF. CDR3 DNA sequence: TGTGCCAGCAGTCGTGGACAGGGGGCCGAAGCTTTCTTT. Looking up the rest from reference TRBV25-1 and TRBJ1-1 gives the full variable domain: EADIYQTPRYLVIGTGKKITLECSQTMGHDKMYWYQQDPGMELHLIHYSYGVNSTEKGDLSSESTVSRIRTEHFPLTLESARPSHTSQYLCASSRGQGAEAFFGQGTRLTVV.

The chain uses TRBV11-2 and TRBJ1-4; weak D call: TRBD1 (5 bases). Germline V gene sequence: CDR1 SGHAT, CDR2 FQNNGV. V was pared by 5 bases and J by 8 bases, with 21 bases between. The CDR3 has 16 residues. CDR3 sequence (DNA): TGTGCCAGCAGCGACAGAATAAATTCTCGGTTGGAAAAACTGTTTTTT. This sequence encodes CASSDRINSRLEKLFF.

The gene calls are TRBV10-3 and TRBJ2-3; 8 bases match TRBD2. Germline values: CDR1 ENHRY, CDR2 SYGVKD. This CDR3 spans 15 amino acids. The J segment lost 0 bases and the V segment lost 9 bases, leaving 8 bases of the junction unmatched. The CDR3 is CAIESGRKSTDTQYF. The CDR3 region has the DNA TGTGCCATAGAAAGCGGGAGAAAGAGCACAGATACGCAGTATTTT.

The J gene is TRBJ2-3, the V gene TRBV5-1; 9 bases align to TRBD2. Unmatched junction bases numbered 8, after V lost 0 bases and J lost 6 bases. The germline CDR1 and CDR2 sequences are SGHRS and YFSETQ. The CDR3 has 16 amino acids. Written as DNA, the CDR3 is TGCGCCAGCAGCTTGGGAGGCGGGAGGGCCATGGATACGCAGTATTTT. It encodes CASSLGGGRAMDTQYF.

A single count supports this clone. The chain has TRBV7-3 and TRBJ2-2; 9 positions agree with TRBD2. Germline CDR1 SGHTA, CDR2 FQGTGA. Trimming took 2 bases from V and 4 from J; bases not matched to a gene: 8. The CDR3 length is 17 residues. The CDR3, as DNA: TGTGCCAGCAGCTTAGATCGGCGGGAGGGCCTCACCGGGGAGCTGTTTTTT. It is translated as CASSLDRREGLTGELFF.

This clone was recorded a few times. The rearrangement joins TRBV10-3 to TRBJ1-2, with 12 bases lining up with TRBD1. V trimming: 8 bases; J trimming: 8 bases; junction bases outside the gene matches: 12. The germline CDR1 and CDR2 sequences are ENHRY and SYGVKD. There are 15 residues in the CDR3. The CDR3 sequence is CAIGGGQGAVEGYTF. The CDR3 DNA is TGTGCCATCGGAGGGGGACAGGGGGCCGTGGAAGGCTACACCTTC.

The chain uses TRBV6-5 and TRBJ1-1, with D unresolved. CDR3 length: 13 amino acids. CDR1 is MNHEY and CDR2 is SVGAGI in the germline V gene. Between the trimmed V and J ends, which lost 6 bases and 7 bases, there was a span of 15 bases. For the CDR3, the DNA is TGTGCCAGCAGCTACCGCGGGGTCGGTGAAGCTTTCTTT. Its translation is CASSYRGVGEAFF.

The J gene is TRBJ2-3, the V gene TRBV7-2, with 7 bases that match TRBD2. The V and J ends lost 11 bases and 0 bases, in that order; junction bases with no gene match: 11. The CDR3 has 15 residues. CDR1 is SGHTA and CDR2 is FQGNSA in the germline V gene. CDR3 coding DNA: TGTGCCTCGAGAATGAGCGGGGTCAGCACAGATACGCAGTATTTT. It yields the protein CASRMSGVSTDTQYF.

This sequence joins TRBV10-3 and TRBJ2-6, with a possible D match to TRBD1 (5 bases). The V end lost 4 bases, the J end lost 0 bases, and 16 bases lay between the germline ends. The CDR3 consists of 18 residues. CDR1 is ENHRY, CDR2 SYGVKD, per germline. The CDR3 DNA reads as TGTGCCATCAGTGTGGGTCAGGGTGTAAACTCTGGGGCCAACGTCCTGACTTTC. This encodes CAISVGQGVNSGANVLTF.

The chain links TRBV10-1 to TRBJ2-1; 9 nucleotides line up with TRBD2. V gave up 3 bases and J gave up 12 bases; unmatched junction bases: 6. CDR3 size: 13 residues. Germline loops: CDR1 WNHNN, CDR2 SYGVQD (reference sequence). The CDR3 spells CASSEGGRAGQFF. Written as DNA, the CDR3 is TGCGCCAGCAGTGAAGGCGGGAGGGCCGGGCAGTTCTTC.

This rearrangement joins TRBV7-9 to TRBJ1-5; 7 nucleotides match TRBD1. Germline values: CDR1 SEHNR, CDR2 FQNEAQ (reference sequence). CDR3 length equals 17 residues. Trimming removed 5 bases from V and 0 bases from J; junction bases left unmatched: 10. CDR3 in DNA: TGTGCCAGCAGCCGAGGGACAGACTTATATAGCAATCAGCCCCAGCATTTT. Protein: CASSRGTDLYSNQPQHF.

The chain employs TRBV7-9 and TRBJ2-5; D possibly corresponds to TRBD2 (5 bases). The CDR3 runs to 17 residues. The V end was cut by 2 bases, the J end by 2 bases, with 18 bases between. The germline V gene encodes CDR1 SEHNR and CDR2 FQNEAQ (reference sequence). CDR3 in amino acids: CASSLKVERDLQETQYF. The CDR3, as DNA: TGTGCCAGCAGCTTAAAGGTCGAACGGGATCTTCAAGAGACCCAGTACTTC.

Of note for this clone: The junction does not match germline at one end; this may be a read error. The sample has other DNA sequences that encode this CDR3 too. The chain links TRBV5-4 to TRBJ1-1; 10 bases are a match to TRBD1. The CDR3 has 16 amino acids. The germline gives CDR1 SGHNT, CDR2 YYREEE (reference sequence). The chain's CDR3 is CASSWGDRGTNTEAFF. The CDR3, as DNA: TGCGCCAGCAGCTGGGGGGACAGGGGAACCAACACTGAAGCTTTCTTT.

This clone has a handful of counts. The V gene is TRBV4-1, the J gene TRBJ2-7, with 7 positions matching TRBD1. Trimming cost V 2 bases and J 7 bases; bases outside gene matches: 11. The CDR3 is 15 amino acids. Germline loops: CDR1 MGHRA, CDR2 YSYEKL. The CDR3 DNA reads as TGCGCCAGCAGCCAATCCGACAGGGAGTTTGGGGAGCAGTACTTC. This codes for CASSQSDREFGEQYF.

In this sample, this clone turned up a few times. V gene TRBV19 combines with J gene TRBJ1-5, with D perhaps matching TRBD1 (5 bases). In germline, CDR1 is LNHDA, CDR2 SQIVND (reference sequence). Trimming cost V 2 bases and J 3 bases, with 14 bases left between them. The CDR3 loop spans 16 amino acids. CDR3 in DNA: TGTGCCAGTAGTATACGGCTCAGGGCGGTCAATCAGCCCCAGCATTTT. This gives the protein CASSIRLRAVNQPQHF.

Only a few counts were recorded for this clone. The V gene is TRBV9, the J gene TRBJ1-4; 9 nucleotides agree with TRBD1. Germline V gives CDR1 SGDLS, CDR2 YYNGEE. The trim removed 4 bases at V and 6 bases at J, leaving 4 bases unmatched. The CDR3 loop spans 14 amino acids. In nucleotides, the CDR3 is TGTGCCAGCAGCCCGGGACAGGGCTATGAAAAACTGTTTTTT. This codes for CASSPGQGYEKLFF.

The chain has TRBV27 and TRBJ2-7; TRBD2 is a possible D gene (6 bases). From germline, CDR1 is MNHEY and CDR2 SMNVEV (reference sequence). CDR3 size: 15 residues. V lost 4 bases to trimming and J lost 0 bases, with 13 bases between them. CDR3 in amino acids: CASSYPGLDSYEQYF. The CDR3 DNA reads as TGTGCCAGCAGTTATCCGGGACTTGACTCCTACGAGCAGTACTTC.

This clone was recorded only once. The rearrangement uses TRBV19 and TRBJ1-5; 7 bases fit TRBD1. V gave up 1 base and J gave up 5 bases; unmatched junction bases: 2. Germline assignment: CDR1 LNHDA and CDR2 SQIVND (reference sequence). This CDR3 contains 14 residues. The CDR3 DNA sequence: TGTGCCAGTAGTATAGGACAGGGTGATCAGCCCCAGCATTTT. As protein: CASSIGQGDQPQHF.

The rearrangement links TRBV11-2 to TRBJ2-2, with D tentatively TRBD2 (6 bases). The V end lost 1 base, the J end lost 4 bases, and 10 bases lay between the germline ends. The CDR3 sequence is 15 residues long. Germline assignment: CDR1 SGHAT and CDR2 FQNNGV. Here the CDR3 reads CASSLAQGGTGELFF. CDR3 DNA sequence: TGTGCCAGCAGCTTAGCCCAGGGAGGCACCGGGGAGCTGTTTTTT.

This clone was detected only once. The chain carries TRBV9 and TRBJ1-2; TRBD1 agrees at 8 bases. The CDR3 extends over 15 amino acids. V shed 3 bases and J 5 bases; nucleotides not matched to a gene: 9. CDR1 and CDR2 from the germline V gene are SGDLS and YYNGEE. CDR3 protein: CASSAGQAYSYGYTF. For the CDR3, the DNA is TGTGCCAGCAGCGCGGGACAGGCCTACTCTTATGGCTACACCTTC.

This chain joins TRBV15 and TRBJ1-4; weak D call: TRBD1 (6 bases). Germline V gene sequence: CDR1 LNHNV, CDR2 YYDKDF (reference sequence). The CDR3 is 14 amino acids. Trimming took 5 bases from V and 4 from J, leaving 11 bases between them. The CDR3, as DNA: TGTGCCACCAGCGGAAGGACAGTTAATGAAAAACTGTTTTTT. As protein: CATSGRTVNEKLFF.

V usage is TRBV6-5 and J usage is TRBJ2-5; 12 nucleotides align to TRBD2. The end of the DNA fits TRBJ2-7 better, so the J call may be wrong. CDR1 MNHEY and CDR2 SVGAGI come from the germline V gene. This CDR3 is 15 amino acids long. CDR3 DNA sequence: TGTGCCAGCAGCCCACGGACTAGCGGGACCTACGAGCAGTACTTC. As protein: CASSPRTSGTYEQYF.

The chain combines TRBV4-1 with TRBJ1-5; possible D gene TRBD1, 5 bases. The CDR3 totals 15 residues. V lost 2 bases, J lost 0 bases, and 8 bases lay in between. Germline assignment: CDR1 MGHRA and CDR2 YSYEKL. CDR3 sequence: CASSQNRRSNQPQHF. CDR3 nucleotides: TGCGCCAGCAGCCAAAACAGGCGTAGCAATCAGCCCCAGCATTTT.

J is TRBJ2-3 and V is TRBV11-3; 13 nucleotides align to TRBD2. Germline-derived CDR1 and CDR2 are SGHNT and YENEEA. This CDR3 has 17 residues. V lost 3 bases to trimming and J lost 3 bases; unmatched junction nucleotides: 6. The CDR3 is CASSFPLAGGPTDTQYF. CDR3 in DNA: TGTGCCAGCAGCTTCCCACTAGCGGGAGGGCCAACAGATACGCAGTATTTT. Based on the CDR3 plus reference TRBV11-3 and TRBJ2-3, the full variable domain is EAGVVQSPRYKIIEKKQPVAFWCNPISGHNTLYWYLQNLGQGPELLIRYENEEAVDDSQLPKDRFSAERLKGVDSTLKIQPAELGDSAVYLCASSFPLAGGPTDTQYFGPGTRLTVL.